A selection of T cell receptor beta chains follows, all from one sample in a study of shared clonotypes between healthy human individuals. Only in-frame clones appear in the TCRdb table, and some are missing; sequencing was by immunoSEQ multiplex PCR. The top ten clones hold 1.8% of a sample with some 790,000 clones, 55% to 75% of them seen once. The source material was memory CD4+ T cells sorted from blood. These receptors were taken from a woman in her thirties in good health. Each CDR3 is given with its conserved first and last residue. The D gene is left open where the match is weak. Expanded clones are given a class, and other clones once, few, many or no size at all.

v_gene,len,j_gene,abundance,d_gene,CDR3nt,CDR3aa
TRBV11-2,18,TRBJ2-2,-,TRBD2,TGTGCCAGCAGCTTACGGGGACTAGCGGAAAATTACACCGGGGAGCTGTTTTTT,CASSLRGLAENYTGELFF
TRBV14,15,TRBJ2-1,-,-,TGTGCCAGCAGCCAGGCGGGACTTCCGGGCAATGAGCAGTTCTTC,CASSQAGLPGNEQFF
TRBV2,15,TRBJ1-5,few,-,TGTGCCAGCAGTTCGAGTTTACAGGGCGGGCAGCCCCAGCATTTT,CASSSSLQGGQPQHF
TRBV2,12,TRBJ2-5,few,-,TGTGCCAGCGCAGCAGAGAAAGGGACCCAGTACTTC,CASAAEKGTQYF
TRBV2,13,TRBJ2-7,-,-,TGTGCCAGCAGTAGGCAGTCTGCCTACGAGCAGTACTTC,CASSRQSAYEQYF
TRBV11-2,14,TRBJ2-5,-,-,TGTGCCAGCAGCGTAAGGACCGAGAAAGAGACCCAGTACTTC,CASSVRTEKETQYF
TRBV15,14,TRBJ1-3,-,TRBD1,TGTGCCACCAGCAGAGACCAGGGGGGTTACACCATATATTTT,CATSRDQGGYTIYF
TRBV4-2,16,TRBJ2-3,-,TRBD2,TGTGCCAGCAGCCACCAGACTAGCGGGAGCACAGATACGCAGTATTTT,CASSHQTSGSTDTQYF
TRBV19,13,TRBJ2-5,-,-,TGTGCCAGTAGTATAGCCCTGGGGGAGACCCAGTACTTC,CASSIALGETQYF
TRBV5-5,14,TRBJ2-2,-,-,TGTGCCAGCAGCTTGGGACTCCCCACCGGGGAGCTGTTTTTT,CASSLGLPTGELFF
TRBV28,14,TRBJ2-7,few,-,TGTGCCAGCAGTATAGGGGGTTTTTCCTACGAGCAGTACTTC,CASSIGGFSYEQYF
TRBV7-9,14,TRBJ2-1,-,TRBD1,TGTGCCAGCAGCTCGGGACAGTTCTACAATGAGCAGTTCTTC,CASSSGQFYNEQFF
TRBV19,15,TRBJ2-7,once,TRBD1,TGTGCCAGTAGTGACCGGGACAGGGTAACCTACGAGCAGTACTTC,CASSDRDRVTYEQYF
TRBV18,15,TRBJ1-1,-,-,TGTGCCAGCTCACCGAACGACAGTGGCAGAACTGAAGCTTTCTTT,CASSPNDSGRTEAFF
TRBV25-1,11,TRBJ2-5,-,-,TGTGCCAGCAGTAAGAGAGAGACCCAGTACTTC,CASSKRETQYF
TRBV18,14,TRBJ2-2,once,-,TGTGCCAGCTCAACCCAGGGACGTACCGGGGAGCTGTTTTTT,CASSTQGRTGELFF
TRBV11-2,18,TRBJ2-3,-,-,TGTGCCAGCAGCCCCCTTAGGGTGGCACTAGACATCACAGATACGCAGTATTTT,CASSPLRVALDITDTQYF
TRBV28,14,TRBJ1-4,-,TRBD1,TGTGCCAGCAGCCACAGGGGGAAGGGGGAAAAACTGTTTTTT,CASSHRGKGEKLFF
TRBV6-5,15,TRBJ1-3,-,-,TGTGCCAGCAGGCCCGGGACCGGGTCTGGAAACACCATATATTTT,CASRPGTGSGNTIYF
TRBV30,13,TRBJ2-3,-,-,TGTGCCTGTCTGAAGGGGAGTGGAGATACGCAGTATTTT,CACLKGSGDTQYF
TRBV19,13,TRBJ2-2,-,-,TGTGCCAGTAGTCCCCAGAGCACCGGGGAGCTGTTTTTT,CASSPQSTGELFF
TRBV6-1,14,TRBJ1-1,-,-,TGTGCCAGCAGTACCCGCGGGGGGAACACTGAAGCTTTCTTT,CASSTRGGNTEAFF
TRBV6-6,15,TRBJ2-4,-,TRBD2,TGTGCCAGCAGCCTGCGAGCGGGGGCAGAAAACATTCAGTACTTC,CASSLRAGAENIQYF
TRBV28,14,TRBJ1-2,-,TRBD1,TGTGCCAGCAGTCCAGGACAGGTGGACTATGGCTACACCTTC,CASSPGQVDYGYTF
TRBV7-8,19,TRBJ2-3,-,TRBD2,TGTGCCAGCAGCGGAAGGACTAGCGGGAGCCTCTCGGGCACAGATACGCAGTATTTT,CASSGRTSGSLSGTDTQYF
TRBV28,15,TRBJ2-7,few,-,TGTGCCAGCAGGCGCCCCCGGACGGGGGTTGGGGAGCAGTACTTC,CASRRPRTGVGEQYF
TRBV29-1,13,TRBJ2-3,-,TRBD2,TGCAGCGCACGACTAGCGGGACCAGATACGCAGTATTTT,CSARLAGPDTQYF
TRBV18,14,TRBJ2-7,-,-,TGTGCCAGCTCACCCAATCCGGGCCCGGTTGAGCAGTACTTC,CASSPNPGPVEQYF
TRBV4-1,17,TRBJ1-1,-,-,TGCGCCAGCAGCCAAGATTTCCCTCGGACTAGAATTGAATTGGCTTTCTTT,CASSQDFPRTRIELAFF
TRBV19,15,TRBJ2-1,-,TRBD2,TGTGCCAGTAGTCAGACTAGCGGGAGGCCCAATGAGCAGTTCTTC,CASSQTSGRPNEQFF
TRBV6-5,11,TRBJ2-7,-,-,TGTGCCAGCAGTTACCGTGGGGTGCAGTACTTC,CASSYRGVQYF
TRBV28,15,TRBJ2-7,many,TRBD1,TGTGCCAGCAGTCCCCGCCCGACAGGGATTTACGAGCAGTACTTC,CASSPRPTGIYEQYF
TRBV11-2,16,TRBJ2-2,-,TRBD2,TGTGCCAGCAGCAAATGGACTAGCGTGAACACCGGGGAGCTGTTTTTT,CASSKWTSVNTGELFF
TRBV10-3,12,TRBJ2-7,-,TRBD2,TGTGCCGGGGGGCGGGAGGCGTACGAGCAGTACTTC,CAGGREAYEQYF
TRBV11-2,12,TRBJ2-7,-,-,TGTGCCAGCAGCAGTATGAGGGCTTTACAGTACTTC,CASSSMRALQYF
TRBV5-4,14,TRBJ2-4,-,TRBD2,TGTGCCAGCAGCTTAGCGGGAAACAAAAACATTCAGTACTTC,CASSLAGNKNIQYF
TRBV19,17,TRBJ1-5,-,-,TGTGCCAGTAGTATCTCAGCTGCCAGGGCGATCAATCAGCCCCAGCATTTT,CASSISAARAINQPQHF
TRBV28,15,TRBJ2-1,once,-,TGTGCCAGCAGTGACCGGGAGTACAGGTCGGGTGAGCAGTTCTTC,CASSDREYRSGEQFF
TRBV30,15,TRBJ2-1,-,-,TGTGCCTGGAGTGTGGGGGGGGCTAGCTATAATGAGCAGTTCTTC,CAWSVGGASYNEQFF
TRBV9,15,TRBJ2-5,-,-,TGTGCCAGCAGCGTAGAAGGGGACTCGCTTCGCAAGCAGTACTTC,CASSVEGDSLRKQYF